This T cell receptor beta chain derives from a study of monozygotic twins with inflammatory bowel disease. Each CDR3 protein gets one entry in TCRdb, which reprocessed the 5' RACE reads and gives no DNA. The table lists about 160,000 distinct CDR3 sequences. This TCR was sampled from a human donor with ulcerative colitis or Crohn's disease, or a healthy co-twin of an affected twin (not recorded which). The material sequenced was blood.

CDR3 sequence reads: CASSPILRQPQHF. The genes are TRBV7-2 and TRBJ1-5. The germline CDR1 and CDR2 sequences are SGHTA and FQGNSA. This CDR3 spans 13 amino acids.